This TCR beta chain was captured by sequencing in a study of cytomegalovirus exposure and HLA in healthy donors. General study findings and limits: V- and J-gene trimming of TCR beta was linked (in a later analysis) to a missense DCLRE1C variant. Among the sequence variants, a highly shared cluster was likely an artifact of sequencing. For most TCR beta V segments, an earlier analysis put the productive rate at about 87% or about 30% of the time. Certain indistinguishable V segments, among them TRBV6-2 and TRBV6-3, were excluded.

Germline loops: CDR1 SEHNR, CDR2 FQNEAQ (reference sequence). There are 17 residues in the CDR3. Trimming at V came to 4 bases and at J to 0 bases, leaving 8 bases not matched to a gene. In regard to this clone: What it binds is not known.

The PCR made use of 60 Vbeta and 13 Jbeta primers. Generated by immunoSEQ multiplex PCR, the TCRdb table keeps only in-frame clones and is missing some. The sample shows about 160,000 clones, approximately 80% of them seen only once. The sequencing input was PBMCs. This receptor was identified in a man in his fifties or sixties in good health and CMV-seropositive. This chain links TRBV7-9 with TRBJ1-4, with TRBD1 matching 7 bases. The CDR3 DNA is TGTGCCAGCAGCTCCCGACAGGGCCTGACAACTAATGAAAAACTGTTTTTT. Protein: CASSSRQGLTTNEKLFF.